The TCR beta chain under discussion was sequenced for a study of blood T cell repertoires in COVID-19. CDR3 length: 13 amino acids. CDR1 MNHEY and CDR2 SVGEGT come from the germline V gene. Trimming left V 0 bases short and J 6 bases short, with 6 bases between. Method: immunoSEQ multiplex PCR; TCRdb's copy keeps in-frame clones and lacks some. The table records roughly 260,000 clones, about 88% of them present only once. The TCR originated in a woman aged 40 to 55 who had recovered from COVID-19. The specimen sequenced was peripheral blood. The chain recombines TRBV6-2 or TRBV6-3 with TRBJ1-5; D unclear. The CDR3 loop is CASSYSGSQPQHF. The DNA for the CDR3 is TGTGCCAGCAGTTACTCCGGGAGTCAGCCCCAGCATTTT.